The clone carrying this TCR beta chain was observed a handful of times. Its antigen is not identified. An Oncomine TCR Beta short-read assay was used to sequence the DNA from cultured CD4+ T cells. Using its own MiXCR run on the PCR reads, TCRdb lists one record per CDR3 protein. The table records about 15,000 distinct CDR3 sequences, about 42% of them present only once. The sample belongs to a study of vaccination and CD4 T cells after COVID-19. Treatment meaning: roughly 11-day PBMC culture with coronavirus spike peptide pools or control peptides (ViraFEST assay). The CDR3 runs 15 residues. CDR1 SGHNT and CDR2 YENEEA come from the germline V gene. V was cut by 1 base and J by 6 bases, with 13 bases left in between.

The material was CD4+ T cells from blood, cultured in vitro, obtained before SARS-CoV-2 vaccination. The chain links TRBV11-3 to TRBJ2-1, with D maybe TRBD2 (5 bases). This sequence was found in a human donor who had recovered from COVID-19. In nucleotides, the CDR3 is TGTGCCAGCAGCTTAGTGTTCCCCCGGGGCAATGAGCAGTTCTTC. The encoded protein is CASSLVFPRGNEQFF.